Given below is one T cell receptor (beta chain) in context. This entry comes from a study of blood T cell repertoires in COVID-19. Whole-study context: Sites in the United States, Italy and Spain provided acute and convalescent COVID-19 samples. From T cells, B-cell-depleted T cells, or PBMCs came the material, which was cDNA or gDNA.

Per germline, CDR1 SGHRS and CDR2 YFSETQ. V lost 5 bases, J lost 3 bases, and 7 bases stayed unmatched. This CDR3 has 15 residues. Data came from immunoSEQ multiplex PCR; TCRdb stores just in-frame clones and leaves some out. The table lists around 300,000 clones, around nine tenths of them singletons, with less than 1% in the top ten. The chain employs TRBV5-1 and TRBJ2-2, with 7 bases fitting TRBD2. Sequenced material: peripheral blood. This clonotype was sampled from a woman in her thirties or forties who had recovered from COVID-19. CDR3 sequence reads: CASRKGGYDTGELFF. The CDR3 DNA reads as TGCGCCAGCAGGAAGGGAGGGTATGACACCGGGGAGCTGTTTTTT.